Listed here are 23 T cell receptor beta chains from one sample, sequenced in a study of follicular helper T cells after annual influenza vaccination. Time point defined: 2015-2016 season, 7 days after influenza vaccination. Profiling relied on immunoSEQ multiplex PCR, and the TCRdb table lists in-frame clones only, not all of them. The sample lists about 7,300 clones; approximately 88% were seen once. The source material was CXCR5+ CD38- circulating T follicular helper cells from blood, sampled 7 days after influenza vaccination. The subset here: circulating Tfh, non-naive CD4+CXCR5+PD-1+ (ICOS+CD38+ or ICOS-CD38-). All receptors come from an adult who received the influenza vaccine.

CDR3 in DNA: TGTGCCACCTCCTCACCCAGGGGGCATAGAGGCTACACCTTC. This codes for CATSSPRGHRGYTF. This rearrangement joins TRBV28 to TRBJ1-2, with 8 bases lining up with TRBD1. The CDR3 has 14 residues. The germline V gene has CDR1 MDHEN and CDR2 SYDVKM. V shed 10 bases and J 8 bases; nucleotides not matched to a gene: 15.

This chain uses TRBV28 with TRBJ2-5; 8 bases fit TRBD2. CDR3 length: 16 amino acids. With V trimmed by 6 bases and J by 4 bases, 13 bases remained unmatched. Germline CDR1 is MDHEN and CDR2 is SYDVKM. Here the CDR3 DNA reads TGTGCCAGCAGGGAGCCGGGGGGGGGCTCGGTAGAGACCCAGTACTTC. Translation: CASREPGGGSVETQYF.

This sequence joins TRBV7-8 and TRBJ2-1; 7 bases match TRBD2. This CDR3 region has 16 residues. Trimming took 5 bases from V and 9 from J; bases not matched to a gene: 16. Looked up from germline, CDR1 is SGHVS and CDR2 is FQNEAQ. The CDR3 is CASSLLIRTSGGEQFF. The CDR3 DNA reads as TGTGCCAGCAGCCTACTGATTAGGACTAGTGGTGGTGAGCAGTTCTTC.

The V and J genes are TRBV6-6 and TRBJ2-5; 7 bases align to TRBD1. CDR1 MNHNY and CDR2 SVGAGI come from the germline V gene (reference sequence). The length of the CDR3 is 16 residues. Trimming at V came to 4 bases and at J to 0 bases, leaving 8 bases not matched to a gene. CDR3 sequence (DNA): TGTGCCAGCAGTTCTACAGGGGCGCGGTACCAAGAGACCCAGTACTTC. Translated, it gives CASSSTGARYQETQYF.

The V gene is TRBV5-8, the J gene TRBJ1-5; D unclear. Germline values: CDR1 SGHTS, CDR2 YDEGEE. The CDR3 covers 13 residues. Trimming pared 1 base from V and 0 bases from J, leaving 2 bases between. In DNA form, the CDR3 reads TGTGCCAGCAGCTTGAATAGCAATCAGCCCCAGCATTTT. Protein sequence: CASSLNSNQPQHF. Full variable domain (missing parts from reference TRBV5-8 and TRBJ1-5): EAGVTQSPTHLIKTRGQQATLRCSPISGHTSVYWYQQALGLGLQFLLWYDEGEERNRGNFPPRFSGRQFPNYSSELNVNALELEDSALYLCASSLNSNQPQHFGDGTRLSIL.

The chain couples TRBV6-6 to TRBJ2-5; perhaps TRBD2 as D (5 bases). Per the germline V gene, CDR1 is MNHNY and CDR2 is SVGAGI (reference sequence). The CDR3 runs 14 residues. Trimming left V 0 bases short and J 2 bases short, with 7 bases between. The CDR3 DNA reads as TGTGCCAGCAGTTACTCGCTAGCTCAAGAGACCCAGTACTTC. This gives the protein CASSYSLAQETQYF.

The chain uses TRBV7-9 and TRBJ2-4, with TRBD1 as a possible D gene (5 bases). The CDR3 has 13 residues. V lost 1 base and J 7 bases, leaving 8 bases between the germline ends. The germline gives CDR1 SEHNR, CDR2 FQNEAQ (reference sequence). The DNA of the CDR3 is TGTGCCAGCAGCTTAGGGACAACCAACATTCAGTACTTC. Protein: CASSLGTTNIQYF.

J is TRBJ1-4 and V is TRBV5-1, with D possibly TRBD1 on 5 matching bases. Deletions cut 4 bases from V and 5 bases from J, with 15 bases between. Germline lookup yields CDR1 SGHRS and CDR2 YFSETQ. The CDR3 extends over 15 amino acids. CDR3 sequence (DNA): TGCGCCAGCAGCCCCCGACAGTCTGGGAATGAAAAACTGTTTTTT. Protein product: CASSPRQSGNEKLFF.

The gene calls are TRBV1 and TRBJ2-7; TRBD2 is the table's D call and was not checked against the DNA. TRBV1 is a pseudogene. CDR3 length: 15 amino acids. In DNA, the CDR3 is TGCACCAGCAGCCAGACAGCGGGAGCCCTCTACGAGCAGTACTTC. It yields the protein CTSSQTAGALYEQYF.

The CDR3 reads CASSDKLANYGYTF. The CDR3, as DNA: TGTGCCAGCAGCGACAAACTGGCTAACTATGGCTACACCTTC. V gene TRBV2 combines with J gene TRBJ1-2; no clear D gene. Germline V gives CDR1 SNHLY, CDR2 FYNNEI. Trimming cost V 6 bases and J 0 bases, with 11 bases left between them. The CDR3 contains 14 residues.

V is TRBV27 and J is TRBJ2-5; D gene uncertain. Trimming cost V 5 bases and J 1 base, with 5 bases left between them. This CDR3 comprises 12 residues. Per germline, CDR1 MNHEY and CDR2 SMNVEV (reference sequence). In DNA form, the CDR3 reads TGTGCCAGCAGTGACATCCAAGAGACCCAGTACTTC. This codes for CASSDIQETQYF.

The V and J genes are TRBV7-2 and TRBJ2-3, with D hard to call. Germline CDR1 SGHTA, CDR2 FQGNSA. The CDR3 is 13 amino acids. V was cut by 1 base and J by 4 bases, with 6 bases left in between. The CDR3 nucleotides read TGTGCCAGCAGCTTAGGAGCTCCAGATACGCAGTATTTT. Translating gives CASSLGAPDTQYF.

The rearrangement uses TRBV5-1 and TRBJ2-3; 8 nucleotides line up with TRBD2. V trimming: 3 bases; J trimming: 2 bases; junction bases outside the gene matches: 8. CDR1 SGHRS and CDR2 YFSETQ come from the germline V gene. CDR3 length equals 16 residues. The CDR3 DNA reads TGCGCCAGCAGCTCCCTTCTAGCGGGTACCACAGATACGCAGTATTTT. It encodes CASSSLLAGTTDTQYF. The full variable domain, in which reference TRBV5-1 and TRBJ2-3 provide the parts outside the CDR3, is KAGVTQTPRYLIKTRGQQVTLSCSPISGHRSVSWYQQTPGQGLQFLFEYFSETQRNKGNFPGRFSGRQFSNSRSEMNVSTLELGDSALYLCASSSLLAGTTDTQYFGPGTRLTVL.

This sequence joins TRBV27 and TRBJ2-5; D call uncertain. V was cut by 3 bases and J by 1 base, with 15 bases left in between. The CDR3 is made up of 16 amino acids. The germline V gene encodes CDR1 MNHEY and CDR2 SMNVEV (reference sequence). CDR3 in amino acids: CASSFSSAGTQETQYF. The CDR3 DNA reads TGTGCCAGCAGTTTTTCGTCGGCCGGAACCCAAGAGACCCAGTACTTC.

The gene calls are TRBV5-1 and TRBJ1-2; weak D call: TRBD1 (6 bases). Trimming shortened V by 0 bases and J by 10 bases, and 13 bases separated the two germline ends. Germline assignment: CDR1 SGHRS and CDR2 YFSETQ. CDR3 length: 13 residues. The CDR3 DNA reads TGCGCCAGCAGCTTGGAGGCAGGGGATGACTACACCTTC. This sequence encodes CASSLEAGDDYTF.

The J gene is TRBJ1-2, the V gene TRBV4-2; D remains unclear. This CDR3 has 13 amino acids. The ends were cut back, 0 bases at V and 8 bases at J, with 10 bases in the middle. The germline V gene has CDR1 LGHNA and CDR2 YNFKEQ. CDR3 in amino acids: CASSQEGRGGYTF. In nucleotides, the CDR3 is TGTGCCAGCAGCCAAGAGGGCCGGGGAGGCTACACCTTC.

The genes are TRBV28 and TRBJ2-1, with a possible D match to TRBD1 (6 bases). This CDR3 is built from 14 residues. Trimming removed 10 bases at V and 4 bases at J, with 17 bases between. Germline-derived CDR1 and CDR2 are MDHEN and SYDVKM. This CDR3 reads CATLTGMSYNEQFF. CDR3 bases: TGTGCCACCCTCACAGGGATGTCTTACAATGAGCAGTTCTTC.

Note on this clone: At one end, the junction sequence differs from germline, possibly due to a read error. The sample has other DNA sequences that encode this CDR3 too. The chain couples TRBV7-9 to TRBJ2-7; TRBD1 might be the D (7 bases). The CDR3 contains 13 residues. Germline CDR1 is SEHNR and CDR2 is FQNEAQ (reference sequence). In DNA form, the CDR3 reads TGTGCCAGCAGCTTGGCAGGGGGGTACGAGCAATACTTC. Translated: CASSLAGGYEQYF. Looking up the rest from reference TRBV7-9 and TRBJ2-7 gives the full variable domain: DTGVSQNPRHKITKRGQNVTFRCDPISEHNRLYWYRQTLGQGPEFLTYFQNEAQLEKSRLLSDRFSAERPKGSFSTLEIQRTEQGDSAMYLCASSLAGGYEQYFGPGTRLTVT.

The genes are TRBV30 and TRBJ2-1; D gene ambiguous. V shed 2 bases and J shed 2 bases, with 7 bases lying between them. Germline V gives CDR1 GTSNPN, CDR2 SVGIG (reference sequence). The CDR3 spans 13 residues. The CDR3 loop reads CAWSLPTYNEQFF. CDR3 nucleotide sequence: TGTGCCTGGAGTTTACCGACCTACAATGAGCAGTTCTTC.

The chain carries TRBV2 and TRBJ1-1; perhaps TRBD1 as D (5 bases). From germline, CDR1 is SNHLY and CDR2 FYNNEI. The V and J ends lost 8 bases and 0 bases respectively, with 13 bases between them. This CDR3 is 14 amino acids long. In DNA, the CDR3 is TGTGCCAGCGCCCGACAGATGATGAACACTGAAGCTTTCTTT. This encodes CASARQMMNTEAFF.

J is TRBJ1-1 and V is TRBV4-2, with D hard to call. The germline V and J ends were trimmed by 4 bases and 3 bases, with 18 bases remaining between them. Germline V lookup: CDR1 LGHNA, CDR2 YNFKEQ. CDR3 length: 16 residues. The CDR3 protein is CASSPDRGFRDTEAFF. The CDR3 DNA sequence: TGTGCCAGCAGCCCCGACCGAGGCTTCCGGGACACTGAAGCTTTCTTT.

CDR3 residues: CASRENKANTGELFF. Written as DNA, the CDR3 is TGTGCCAGCAGGGAGAACAAGGCGAACACCGGGGAGCTGTTTTTT. The V gene is TRBV2, the J gene TRBJ2-2, with D unclear. CDR3 length: 15 amino acids. Germline CDR1 SNHLY, CDR2 FYNNEI. Deletions cut 6 bases from V and 0 bases from J, with 11 bases between. The variable domain in full, completed from reference TRBV2 and TRBJ2-2, reads EPEVTQTPSHQVTQMGQEVILRCVPISNHLYFYWYRQILGQKVEFLVSFYNNEISEKSEIFDDQFSVERPDGSNFTLKIRSTKLEDSAMYFCASRENKANTGELFFGEGSRLTVL.

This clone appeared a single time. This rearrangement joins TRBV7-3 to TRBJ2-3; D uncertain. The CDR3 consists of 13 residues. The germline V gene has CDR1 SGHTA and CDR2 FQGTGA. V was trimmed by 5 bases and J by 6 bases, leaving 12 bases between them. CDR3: CASSVEALDTQYF. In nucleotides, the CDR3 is TGTGCCAGCAGCGTAGAGGCTCTGGATACGCAGTATTTT.